This is a list of T cell receptor beta chains from one sample in a study of T cell responses to AZD1222 COVID-19 vaccine. Clones were sequenced by immunoSEQ multiplex PCR, and TCRdb holds only the in-frame ones, with some missing. The profile covers roughly 180,000 clones, with around 94% appearing a single time and about 0.64% taken by the ten largest. Sample: peripheral blood, taken on day 0 of AZD1222 vaccination. The receptor source for this set is an adult in good health. Each CDR3 is given with its conserved first and last residue. The D gene is left open where the match is weak. Only part of the rows carry a size: once, few, many, or a class if the clone is expanded.

v_call: TRBV3-1/TRBV3-2; j_call: TRBJ1-1; clone_size: .; d_call: .; cdr3_aa: CASSQARVGTEAFF; cdr3_nt: TGTGCCAGCAGCCAAGCGCGGGTGGGCACTGAAGCTTTCTTT
v_call: TRBV6-5; j_call: TRBJ2-3; clone_size: .; d_call: TRBD2; cdr3_aa: CASNPSGDTRDTQYF; cdr3_nt: TGTGCCAGCAACCCGAGCGGGGATACCCGGGATACGCAGTATTTT
v_call: TRBV6-1; j_call: TRBJ1-4; clone_size: few; d_call: .; cdr3_aa: CASSEAVYGNEKLFF; cdr3_nt: TGTGCCAGCAGTGAAGCGGTGTACGGGAATGAAAAACTGTTTTTT
v_call: TRBV25-1; j_call: TRBJ2-3; clone_size: .; d_call: .; cdr3_aa: CASLAERGTQYF; cdr3_nt: TGTGCCAGTCTCGCGGAAAGGGGGACGCAGTATTTT
v_call: TRBV7-6; j_call: TRBJ1-2; clone_size: .; d_call: TRBD1; cdr3_aa: CASSFGGQAQYGYTF; cdr3_nt: TGTGCCAGCAGCTTTGGGGGACAGGCCCAATATGGCTACACCTTC
v_call: TRBV27; j_call: TRBJ1-2; clone_size: .; d_call: .; cdr3_aa: CASSLSSVNYGYTF; cdr3_nt: TGTGCCAGCAGTTTATCGAGTGTTAACTATGGCTACACCTTC
v_call: TRBV6-5; j_call: TRBJ1-2; clone_size: .; d_call: .; cdr3_aa: CASSYGDRNYGYTF; cdr3_nt: TGTGCCAGCAGTTACGGTGACAGAAACTATGGCTACACCTTC
v_call: TRBV28; j_call: TRBJ1-1; clone_size: .; d_call: .; cdr3_aa: CASSPTQGSMNTEAFF; cdr3_nt: TGTGCCAGCAGTCCGACACAGGGATCTATGAACACTGAAGCTTTCTTT
v_call: TRBV12-3/TRBV12-4; j_call: TRBJ1-5; clone_size: .; d_call: .; cdr3_aa: CASSLRQYQPQHF; cdr3_nt: TGTGCCAGCAGTTTACGGCAATACCAGCCCCAGCATTTT
v_call: TRBV12-5; j_call: TRBJ1-2; clone_size: .; d_call: .; cdr3_aa: CASGGADLGGYTF; cdr3_nt: TGTGCTAGTGGGGGGGCAGACCTGGGTGGCTACACCTTC